The 9 T cell receptor beta chains listed next were all sequenced from one sample in a study of vaccination effects on CD4 cells after COVID-19. Upon completion of roughly ten days in culture, CD4+ T cells were isolated. Produced via immunoSEQ multiplex PCR; TCRdb's table is partial and in-frame only. The top ten clones hold around 10% of a sample with some 23,000 clones, around 67% of them seen once. Their recognized antigens are unknown. The starting material was CD4+ T cells from PBMCs cultured without peptide, obtained before COVID-19 vaccination. These receptors were obtained from a human donor who received a COVID-19 vaccine.

This chain links TRBV6-2 or TRBV6-3 with TRBJ2-3; TRBD1 aligns across 8 bases. Germline V gives CDR1 MNHEY, CDR2 SVGEGT. J was trimmed by 2 bases and V by 5 bases; bases with no gene match: 3. This CDR3 is built from 14 residues. In nucleotides, the CDR3 is TGTGCCAGCAGTGACAGGGGACCCACAGATACGCAGTATTTT. This translates into CASSDRGPTDTQYF.

This rearrangement joins TRBV4-2 to TRBJ2-7, with TRBD2 identical over 7 bases. Germline trimming cut 2 bases from V and 5 bases from J; bases unmatched to any gene: 15. The germline gives CDR1 LGHNA, CDR2 YNFKEQ. This CDR3 has 17 residues. The CDR3 loop reads CASSQRTTSGKENEQYF. Written as DNA, the CDR3 is TGTGCCAGCAGCCAAAGAACAACCAGCGGGAAAGAAAACGAGCAGTACTTC.

This clone was observed a single time. The chain links TRBV7-9 to TRBJ2-3, with a weak D call TRBD2 (6 bases). CDR1 and CDR2 from the germline V gene are SEHNR and FQNEAQ (reference sequence). The CDR3 consists of 13 residues. V shed 9 bases and J shed 6 bases, with 16 bases lying between them. In nucleotides, the CDR3 is TGTGCCAGTCTGCCTTGGGGAGGCGATACGCAGTATTTT. Its protein is CASLPWGGDTQYF.

This clone was counted only a few times. V is TRBV2 and J is TRBJ1-2; a weak D match, TRBD1 (5 bases). The CDR3 has 12 residues. The V end was cut by 6 bases, the J end by 4 bases, with 9 bases between. Germline CDR1 reads SNHLY; CDR2 reads FYNNEI. The CDR3 reads CASRGPPYGYTF. The CDR3 region has the DNA TGTGCCAGCAGGGGGCCTCCCTATGGCTACACCTTC.

The chain links TRBV5-5 to TRBJ2-7, with 9 bases that match TRBD1. The germline CDR1 and CDR2 sequences are SGHKS and YYEKEE (reference sequence). V lost 4 bases, J lost 0 bases, and 5 bases stayed unmatched. The CDR3 has 15 amino acids. The CDR3 nucleotides are TGTGCCAGCAGCCGAGGGACAGGGAGCTCCTACGAGCAGTACTTC. It encodes CASSRGTGSSYEQYF. The whole variable domain, remainder taken from reference TRBV5-5 and TRBJ2-7, is DAGVTQSPTHLIKTRGQQVTLRCSPISGHKSVSWYQQVLGQGPQFIFQYYEKEERGRGNFPDRFSARQFPNYSSELNVNALLLGDSALYLCASSRGTGSSYEQYFGPGTRLTVT.

The chain is built from TRBV19 and TRBJ2-5, with D perhaps TRBD1 or TRBD2 (6 bases each). The ends were cut back, 8 bases at V and 2 bases at J, with 15 bases in the middle. Germline V lookup: CDR1 LNHDA, CDR2 SQIVND (reference sequence). The CDR3 extends over 14 amino acids. The CDR3 DNA sequence: TGTGCCAGTTGCCTAGGGGGGCGGCAAGAGACCCAGTACTTC. Translated: CASCLGGRQETQYF.

The chain uses TRBV7-8 and TRBJ2-7; D is perhaps TRBD2 (6 bases). V lost 4 bases and J lost 3, with 16 bases in between. Germline V gene lookup returns CDR1 SGHVS and CDR2 FQNEAQ. There are 15 residues in the CDR3. The CDR3 nucleotides read TGTGCCAGCAGCTCCGGGAGCGGGTCGAGCTACGAGCAGTACTTC. It is translated as CASSSGSGSSYEQYF.

The chain couples TRBV7-9 to TRBJ2-1, with D unresolved. From germline, CDR1 is SEHNR and CDR2 FQNEAQ (reference sequence). This CDR3 is 12 amino acids long. V gave up 5 bases and J gave up 8 bases, with 10 bases separating them. CDR3 amino acids: CASSLDGYEQFF. CDR3 bases: TGTGCCAGCAGCCTAGACGGCTATGAGCAGTTCTTC.

This clone showed up just a few times. The V and J genes are TRBV14 and TRBJ1-2, with TRBD1 matching over 9 bases. Germline V gene lookup returns CDR1 SGHDN and CDR2 FVKESK. V lost 4 bases to trimming and J lost 5 bases; unmatched junction nucleotides: 14. This CDR3 is 17 amino acids long. This CDR3 reads CASSPKTGRTGVYGYTF. For the CDR3, the DNA is TGTGCCAGCAGCCCGAAAACCGGGAGGACAGGGGTATATGGCTACACCTTC.